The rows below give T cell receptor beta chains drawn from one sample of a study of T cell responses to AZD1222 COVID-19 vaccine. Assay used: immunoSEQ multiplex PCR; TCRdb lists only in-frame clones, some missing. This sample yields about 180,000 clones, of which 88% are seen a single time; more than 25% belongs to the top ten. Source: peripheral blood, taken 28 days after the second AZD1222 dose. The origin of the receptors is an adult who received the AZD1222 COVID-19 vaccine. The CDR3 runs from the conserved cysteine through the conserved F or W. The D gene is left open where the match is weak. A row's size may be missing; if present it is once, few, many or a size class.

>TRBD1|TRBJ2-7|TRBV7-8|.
CASSRGTGVPYEQYF
TGTGCCAGCAGCCGAGGGACAGGTGTTCCCTACGAGCAGTACTTC
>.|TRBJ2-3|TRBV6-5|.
CASSLAGTDTQYF
TGTGCCAGCAGTTTAGCGGGCACAGATACGCAGTATTTT
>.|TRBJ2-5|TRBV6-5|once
CASSSPGQKTQYF
TGTGCCAGCAGTTCCCCGGGACAAAAGACCCAGTACTTC
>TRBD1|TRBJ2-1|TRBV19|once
CASTLDRSSYNEQFF
TGTGCCAGTACCTTGGACAGGTCTTCCTACAATGAGCAGTTCTTC
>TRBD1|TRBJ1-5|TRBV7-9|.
CASSLGQGGSNQPQHF
TGTGCCAGCAGCCTCGGACAGGGAGGCAGCAATCAGCCCCAGCATTTT
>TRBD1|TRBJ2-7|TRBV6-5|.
CASSTRGRGSDEQYF
TGTGCCAGCAGTACCAGAGGCAGGGGGAGCGACGAGCAGTACTTC
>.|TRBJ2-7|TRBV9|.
CASSVGSTSYEQYF
TGTGCCAGCAGCGTCGGGTCGACCTCCTACGAGCAGTACTTC
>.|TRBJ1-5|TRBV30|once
CAWKVGGAGQPQHF
TGTGCCTGGAAGGTCGGGGGGGCGGGTCAGCCCCAGCATTTT
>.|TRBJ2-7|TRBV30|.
CAWRLGGASYEQYF
TGTGCCTGGAGACTAGGGGGGGCCTCCTACGAGCAGTACTTC
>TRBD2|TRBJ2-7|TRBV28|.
CASSFRSGGPEQYF
TGTGCCAGCAGTTTTCGGTCGGGAGGGCCCGAGCAGTACTTC
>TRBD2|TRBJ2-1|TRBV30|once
CAWGAGGRSYNEQFF
TGTGCCTGGGGGGCGGGGGGCCGGTCCTACAATGAGCAGTTCTTC
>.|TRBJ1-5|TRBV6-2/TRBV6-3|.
CASSYVEYSNQPQHF
TGTGCCAGCAGTTACGTCGAGTATAGCAATCAGCCCCAGCATTTT
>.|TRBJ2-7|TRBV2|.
CASKVGEIYEQYF
TGTGCCAGCAAGGTGGGCGAGATCTACGAGCAGTACTTC
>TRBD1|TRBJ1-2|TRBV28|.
CASSPGTGGTSYTF
TGTGCCAGCAGTCCCGGGACAGGGGGCACGAGCTACACCTTC
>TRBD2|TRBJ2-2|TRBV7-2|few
CASSRSGRNTGELFF
TGTGCCAGCAGCCGTAGCGGGAGGAACACCGGGGAGCTGTTTTTT
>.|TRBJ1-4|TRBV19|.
CACSLPPGRGINEKLFF
TGTGCCTGCTCCCTTCCGCCCGGGCGAGGTATTAATGAAAAACTGTTTTTT
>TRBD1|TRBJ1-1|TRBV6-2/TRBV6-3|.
CASSYTGGTEAFF
TGTGCCAGCAGTTATACAGGGGGGACTGAAGCTTTCTTT
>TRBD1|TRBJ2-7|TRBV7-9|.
CASSLTGERQYF
TGTGCCAGCAGCCTTACAGGGGAAAGGCAGTACTTC
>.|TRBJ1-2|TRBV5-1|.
CASSLVSVDGKHGYTF
TGCGCCAGCAGCTTGGTATCAGTGGACGGGAAACATGGCTACACCTTC
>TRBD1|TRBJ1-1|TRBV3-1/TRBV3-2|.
CASSQDATGGNTEAFF
TGTGCCAGCAGCCAAGACGCGACAGGGGGGAACACTGAAGCTTTCTTT
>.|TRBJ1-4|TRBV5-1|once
CASSRSKGGYEKLFF
TGCGCCAGCAGCCGCAGCAAGGGGGGGTATGAAAAACTGTTTTTT
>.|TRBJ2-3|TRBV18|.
CASSPRGETDTQYF
TGTGCCAGCTCACCCCGGGGTGAGACAGATACGCAGTATTTT
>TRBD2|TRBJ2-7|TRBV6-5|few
CASSYVASGSYEQYF
TGTGCCAGCAGTTATGTGGCTAGCGGGTCCTACGAGCAGTACTTC
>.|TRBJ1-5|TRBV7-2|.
CASSPAGGTYAQHF
TGTGCCAGCAGCCCAGCGGGGGGTACCTACGCCCAGCATTTT
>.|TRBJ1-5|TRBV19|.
CASTTGRSNQPQHF
TGTGCCAGTACCACGGGGCGGAGCAATCAGCCCCAGCATTTT
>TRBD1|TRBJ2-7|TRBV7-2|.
CASSTGTAFSEQYF
TGTGCCAGCAGCACGGGGACAGCCTTCTCCGAGCAGTACTTC
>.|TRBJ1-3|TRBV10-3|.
CAITRDGTAGNTIYF
TGTGCCATCACCCGTGACGGGACTGCCGGAAACACCATATATTTT
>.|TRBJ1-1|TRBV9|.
CASSGNRDSAEAFF
TGTGCCAGCAGCGGGAACAGGGATTCGGCTGAAGCTTTCTTT
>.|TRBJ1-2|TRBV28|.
CASSILAGVSDYTF
TGTGCCAGCAGTATACTCGCGGGGGTGAGTGACTACACCTTC
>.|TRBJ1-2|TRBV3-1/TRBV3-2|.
CASSQDQKGNYGYTF
TGTGCCAGCAGCCAAGATCAAAAGGGGAACTATGGCTACACCTTC
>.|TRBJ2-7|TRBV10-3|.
CATKGGQFDYEQYF
TGTGCCACCAAGGGCGGCCAGTTTGATTACGAGCAGTACTTC
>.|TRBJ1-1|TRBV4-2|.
CASSQEGVGGGTEAFF
TGTGCCAGCAGCCAAGAAGGAGTTGGAGGGGGCACTGAAGCTTTCTTT
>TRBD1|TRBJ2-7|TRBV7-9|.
CASSPWTGEGEQYF
TGTGCCAGCAGCCCTTGGACAGGGGAGGGCGAGCAGTACTTC
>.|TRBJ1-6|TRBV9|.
CASSVSPSGRGASPLHF
TGTGCCAGCAGCGTCTCCCCGTCGGGGCGCGGGGCCTCACCCCTCCACTTT
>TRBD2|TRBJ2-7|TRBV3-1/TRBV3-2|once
CASSLGLAGVSSYEQYF
TGTGCCAGCAGCCTCGGACTAGCGGGAGTAAGCTCCTACGAGCAGTACTTC
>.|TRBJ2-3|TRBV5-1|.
CASSLVASLGTDTQYF
TGCGCCAGCAGCTTGGTTGCGTCACTGGGCACAGATACGCAGTATTTT
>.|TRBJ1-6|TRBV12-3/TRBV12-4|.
CASSLQGSPLHF
TGTGCCAGCAGCCTCCAGGGATCACCCCTCCACTTT
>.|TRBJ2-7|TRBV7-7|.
CASSSLGAFEQYF
TGTGCTAGCAGCTCCTTGGGCGCTTTCGAGCAGTACTTC
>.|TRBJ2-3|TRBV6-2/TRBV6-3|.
CASSPGTPSTDTQYF
TGTGCCAGCAGCCCCGGGACTCCAAGCACAGATACGCAGTATTTT
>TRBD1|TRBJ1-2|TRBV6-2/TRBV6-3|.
CASSWPGQGVASYTF
TGTGCCAGCAGTTGGCCGGGACAGGGGGTTGCGAGCTACACCTTC
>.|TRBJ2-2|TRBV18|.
CASSPPGAGELFF
TGTGCCAGCTCACCCCCAGGAGCCGGGGAGCTGTTTTTT
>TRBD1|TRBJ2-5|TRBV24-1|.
CATSATGVEETQYF
TGTGCCACCAGTGCTACAGGGGTGGAAGAGACCCAGTACTTC
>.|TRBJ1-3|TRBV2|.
CASSEGRHSGNTIYF
TGTGCCAGCAGTGAGGGCCGCCACTCTGGAAACACCATATATTTT
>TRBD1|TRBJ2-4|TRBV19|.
CASTPDRAQNIQYF
TGTGCCAGTACTCCCGACAGGGCCCAGAACATTCAGTACTTC
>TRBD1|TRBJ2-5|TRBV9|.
CASSVTTGQGAGETQYF
TGTGCCAGCAGCGTTACGACCGGACAGGGGGCGGGAGAGACCCAGTACTTC